The 22 T cell receptor beta chains presented below share a single source sample, sequenced in a study of blood T cell repertoires in COVID-19. Repertoires were generated with immunoSEQ multiplex PCR, while TCRdb's copy carries only in-frame clones and drops some. The repertoire holds 330,000 or so clones, with 88% as singletons. Sequencing was carried out using PBMCs or T cells enriched from blood (not recorded which). All receptors derive from a woman aged 30 to 39 who had been exposed to COVID-19.

The chain combines TRBV5-4 with TRBJ2-5; possible D gene TRBD2, 5 bases. From germline, CDR1 is SGHNT and CDR2 YYREEE (reference sequence). Trimming took off 4 bases at V and 5 bases at J, with 18 bases between the two ends. This CDR3 spans 15 amino acids. The CDR3 bases are TGTGCCAGCAGCCGGGGTGGTTCGGGTGGGGAGACCCAGTACTTC. It codes for CASSRGGSGGETQYF.

This clone has just a few counts. The genes are TRBV11-3 and TRBJ2-7; D not certain. CDR1 is SGHNT and CDR2 is YENEEA in the germline V gene. This CDR3 has 15 amino acids. The V end lost 5 bases, the J end lost 1 base, and 15 bases lay between the germline ends. The CDR3 protein is CASSLFKTSSYEQYF. CDR3 in DNA: TGTGCCAGCAGCCTATTTAAAACCTCTTCCTACGAGCAGTACTTC. The whole variable domain, remainder taken from reference TRBV11-3 and TRBJ2-7, is EAGVVQSPRYKIIEKKQPVAFWCNPISGHNTLYWYLQNLGQGPELLIRYENEEAVDDSQLPKDRFSAERLKGVDSTLKIQPAELGDSAVYLCASSLFKTSSYEQYFGPGTRLTVT.

J is TRBJ2-5 and V is TRBV27, with D perhaps matching TRBD1 (5 bases). V was cut by 5 bases and J by 1 base, with 11 bases left in between. This CDR3 is 14 amino acids long. Germline assignment: CDR1 MNHEY and CDR2 SMNVEV (reference sequence). The CDR3 region has the DNA TGTGCCAGCAGTAATACAGGCATCCAAGAGACCCAGTACTTC. Translation: CASSNTGIQETQYF.

On this clone itself: At one of its ends the junction is not consistent with the germline gene, which may arise from a read error. The chain couples TRBV10-1 to TRBJ2-3; D remains ambiguous. The germline gives CDR1 WNHNN, CDR2 SYGVQD (reference sequence). CDR3 length: 12 amino acids. The CDR3 coding sequence is TGCGCCAGCAGTGAAGTGCGAGGTACGGAGTATTTT. It is translated as CASSEVRGTEYF.

This chain uses TRBV19 with TRBJ1-2, with unresolved D. There are 13 residues in the CDR3. The V end lost 6 bases, the J end lost 4 bases, and 12 bases lay between the germline ends. Germline loops: CDR1 LNHDA, CDR2 SQIVND (reference sequence). The CDR3 bases are TGTGCCAGTAGCCTTGACGGCGGCTATGGCTACACCTTC. Its translation is CASSLDGGYGYTF.

Here the CDR3 reads CAWSVWGGTQPQHF. CDR3 nucleotide sequence: TGTGCCTGGAGTGTTTGGGGGGGCACTCAGCCCCAGCATTTT. The J gene is TRBJ1-5, the V gene TRBV30, with D tentatively TRBD1 (6 bases). Germline CDR1 GTSNPN, CDR2 SVGIG (reference sequence). This CDR3 is 14 amino acids long. V was pared by 0 bases and J by 6 bases, with 12 bases between.

The rearrangement joins TRBV13 to TRBJ2-5; possible D gene TRBD1, 5 bases. CDR1 is PRHDT, CDR2 FYEKMQ, per germline (reference sequence). With 5 bases removed from V and 5 bases from J, the gap between germline ends came to 21 bases. The CDR3 is made up of 16 amino acids. CDR3 DNA sequence: TGTGCCAGCAGCCTCCACGCGGAACAGGTTGGGGAGACCCAGTACTTC. Translation: CASSLHAEQVGETQYF.

V is TRBV11-2 and J is TRBJ1-1, with D uncertain. Trimming pared 2 bases from V and 3 bases from J, leaving 25 bases between. Per the germline V gene, CDR1 is SGHAT and CDR2 is FQNNGV. The CDR3 has 19 amino acids. The CDR3 DNA is TGTGCCAGCAGCTTAATGGTTCGGGGAATAATGGACTCCTACACTGAAGCTTTCTTT. It encodes CASSLMVRGIMDSYTEAFF.

V is TRBV19 and J is TRBJ2-7; 8 bases agree with TRBD2. This CDR3 is 14 amino acids long. J was trimmed by 1 base and V by 3 bases; bases with no gene match: 2. The V gene's germline CDR1 is LNHDA and CDR2 SQIVND (reference sequence). The CDR3 region has the DNA TGTGCCAGTAGTATCGGGAGGGCTTCCTACGAGCAGTACTTC. It encodes CASSIGRASYEQYF.

As concerns this clone: Other nucleotide sequences from this sample produce the same CDR3. The chain recombines TRBV19 with TRBJ1-1; D is undetermined. The CDR3 sequence is 14 residues long. Trimming cost V 1 base and J 2 bases, with 8 bases left between them. CDR1 is LNHDA and CDR2 is SQIVND in the germline V gene (reference sequence). The CDR3 loop reads CASSIGAGNTEAFF. CDR3 nucleotide sequence: TGTGCCAGTAGTATAGGGGCGGGTAACACTGAAGCTTTCTTT. The full variable domain, in which reference TRBV19 and TRBJ1-1 provide the parts outside the CDR3, is DGGITQSPKYLFRKEGQNVTLSCEQNLNHDAMYWYRQDPGQGLRLIYYSQIVNDFQKGDIAEGYSVSREKKESFPLTVTSAQKNPTAFYLCASSIGAGNTEAFFGQGTRLTVV.

This chain joins TRBV11-2 and TRBJ2-2, with 8 nucleotides matching TRBD1. V trimming: 5 bases; J trimming: 4 bases; junction bases outside the gene matches: 12. Germline loops: CDR1 SGHAT, CDR2 FQNNGV. The CDR3 runs 17 residues. The CDR3, as DNA: TGTGCCAGCAGCACCCCTCAGGGACAGGATTTCACCGGGGAGCTGTTTTTT. Residues: CASSTPQGQDFTGELFF. Full variable domain (outside the CDR3, taken from reference TRBV11-2 and TRBJ2-2): EAGVAQSPRYKIIEKRQSVAFWCNPISGHATLYWYQQILGQGPKLLIQFQNNGVVDDSQLPKDRFSAERLKGVDSTLKIQPAKLEDSAVYLCASSTPQGQDFTGELFFGEGSRLTVL.

The chain recombines TRBV6-1 with TRBJ1-2, with D possibly matching TRBD1 (5 bases). Trimming left V 3 bases short and J 2 bases short, with 10 bases between. The CDR3 consists of 14 residues. Germline loops: CDR1 MNHNS, CDR2 SASEGT. In DNA form, the CDR3 reads TGTGCCAGCAGTGAGTCGGCAGGGAACTATGGCTACACCTTC. Protein sequence: CASSESAGNYGYTF.

The chain is built from TRBV5-1 and TRBJ1-1; a weak D match, TRBD1 (5 bases). CDR3 length: 15 amino acids. Deletions cut 0 bases from V and 4 bases from J, with 13 bases between. Germline loops: CDR1 SGHRS, CDR2 YFSETQ. As DNA, the CDR3 is TGCGCCAGCAGCTTGGGAGGAGGGGCGGGCACTGAAGCTTTCTTT. Residues: CASSLGGGAGTEAFF.

This chain joins TRBV4-1 and TRBJ2-5; the D gene is possibly TRBD2 (5 bases). V was clipped by 0 bases and J by 5 bases, with 16 bases between them. The germline V gene has CDR1 MGHRA and CDR2 YSYEKL. This CDR3 is 16 amino acids long. CDR3 sequence (DNA): TGCGCCAGCAGCCAAGATAGGCTTCGAGGGATGGAGACCCAGTACTTC. It is translated as CASSQDRLRGMETQYF.

This chain joins TRBV9 and TRBJ1-2; TRBD1 matches 10 bases. CDR3 length: 16 residues. Germline loops: CDR1 SGDLS, CDR2 YYNGEE. J was trimmed by 5 bases and V by 0 bases; bases with no gene match: 7. The CDR3 DNA is TGTGCCAGCAGCGTAGTCCCCGGGACAGGGGATTATGGCTACACCTTC. Translating gives CASSVVPGTGDYGYTF.

The chain is built from TRBV7-9 and TRBJ2-7, with a possible D match to TRBD2 (6 bases). Germline values: CDR1 SEHNR, CDR2 FQNEAQ (reference sequence). With 3 bases removed from V and 3 bases from J, the gap between germline ends came to 18 bases. The CDR3 covers 16 residues. CDR3 sequence: CASSFRGKGPLYEQYF. In DNA form, the CDR3 reads TGTGCCAGCAGCTTTCGGGGGAAGGGCCCTCTCTACGAGCAGTACTTC. Combining the CDR3 with reference TRBV7-9 and TRBJ2-7 gives the whole variable domain DTGVSQNPRHKITKRGQNVTFRCDPISEHNRLYWYRQTLGQGPEFLTYFQNEAQLEKSRLLSDRFSAERPKGSFSTLEIQRTEQGDSAMYLCASSFRGKGPLYEQYFGPGTRLTVT.

The chain couples TRBV12-5 to TRBJ1-5; 7 bases fit TRBD1. The V gene end was trimmed by 8 bases and the J gene end by 7 bases; junction bases not matched to a gene: 8. The CDR3 length is 13 residues. Germline CDR1 and CDR2: LGHNT and FRNRAP. CDR3 coding DNA: TGTGCTAGTCGGACAGGCCCTGGGCAGCCCCAGCATTTT. Encoded protein: CASRTGPGQPQHF.

This clone was seen only a few times. The rearrangement joins TRBV7-3 to TRBJ1-3; 7 nucleotides agree with TRBD1. The length of the CDR3 is 13 residues. Trimming at V came to 4 bases and at J to 4 bases, leaving 1 base not matched to a gene. Germline assignment: CDR1 SGHTA and CDR2 FQGTGA. The CDR3 region has the DNA TGTGCCAGCAGCTCGGACAGGGGAAACACCATATATTTT. Translation: CASSSDRGNTIYF.

The chain joins TRBV5-1 to TRBJ2-2, with D unresolved. The CDR3 extends over 15 amino acids. Trimming stripped 0 bases from V and 3 bases from J, with 9 bases between. Germline loops: CDR1 SGHRS, CDR2 YFSETQ. CDR3 residues: CASSLGFGDTGELFF. CDR3 DNA sequence: TGCGCCAGCAGCTTGGGTTTCGGTGACACCGGGGAGCTGTTTTTT.

Comment on this clone: The same CDR3 arises from other DNA sequences in this sample as well. The rearrangement uses TRBV28 and TRBJ2-1; 7 nucleotides line up with TRBD1. With V trimmed by 3 bases and J by 6 bases, 8 bases remained unmatched. The CDR3 contains 15 residues. Germline CDR1 and CDR2: MDHEN and SYDVKM. The chain's CDR3 is CASSFLLAGGNEQFF. The CDR3 nucleotides read TGTGCCAGCAGTTTTCTTTTGGCAGGGGGCAATGAGCAGTTCTTC.

V is TRBV10-3 and J is TRBJ1-3; D remains ambiguous. This CDR3 has 13 amino acids. The germline V gene encodes CDR1 ENHRY and CDR2 SYGVKD. The V end was cut by 3 bases, the J end by 0 bases, with 3 bases between. The CDR3 nucleotides read TGTGCCATCAGTGACAGCTCTGGAAACACCATATATTTT. Encoded protein: CAISDSSGNTIYF.

The chain has TRBV24-1 and TRBJ2-7, with a possible D match to TRBD2 (5 bases). CDR1 KGHDR and CDR2 SFDVKD come from the germline V gene. V lost 6 bases and J 4 bases, leaving 15 bases between the germline ends. This CDR3 is built from 14 residues. The chain's CDR3 is CATSRSGPEYEQYF. The CDR3 DNA reads as TGTGCCACCAGTCGAAGCGGCCCTGAATACGAGCAGTACTTC.